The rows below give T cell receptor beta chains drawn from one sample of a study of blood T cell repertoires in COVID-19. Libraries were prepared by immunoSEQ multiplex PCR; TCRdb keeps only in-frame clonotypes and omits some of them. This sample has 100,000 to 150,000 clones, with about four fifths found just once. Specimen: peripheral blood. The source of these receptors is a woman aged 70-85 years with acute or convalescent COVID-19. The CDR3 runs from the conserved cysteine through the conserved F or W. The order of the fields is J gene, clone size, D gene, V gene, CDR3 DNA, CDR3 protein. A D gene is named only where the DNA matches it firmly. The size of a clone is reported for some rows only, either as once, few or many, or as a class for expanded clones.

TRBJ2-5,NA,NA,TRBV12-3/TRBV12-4,TGTGCCAGCAGTTTTAGTCAGACCCAGTACTTC,CASSFSQTQYF
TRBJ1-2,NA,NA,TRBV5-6,TGTGCCAGCAGCTTGGGGGACACAGACTATGGCTACACCTTC,CASSLGDTDYGYTF
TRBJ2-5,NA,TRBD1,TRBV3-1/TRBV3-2,TGTGCCAGCAGCCAAAGAGGGACAGACCAAGAGACCCAGTACTTC,CASSQRGTDQETQYF
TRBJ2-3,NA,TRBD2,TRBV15,TGTGCCACCAGCAGGGGAATAGCGGGGAATACAGATACGCAGTATTTT,CATSRGIAGNTDTQYF
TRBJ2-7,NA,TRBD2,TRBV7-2,TGTGCCAGCAGCGGGGTTAGCGGGGGGGCTTACGAGCAGTACTTC,CASSGVSGGAYEQYF
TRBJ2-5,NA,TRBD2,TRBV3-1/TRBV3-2,TGTGCCAGCAGCCAAGGCGGGGGAATCGGGACCCAGTACTTC,CASSQGGGIGTQYF
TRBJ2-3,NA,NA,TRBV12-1,TGTGCCACTCAAGGGAGGTTAACGGGAACTAGCACAGATACGCAGTATTTT,CATQGRLTGTSTDTQYF
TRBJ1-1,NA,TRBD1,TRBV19,TGTGCCAGTGGGGACAGGGGAAGGAACACTGAAGCTTTCTTT,CASGDRGRNTEAFF
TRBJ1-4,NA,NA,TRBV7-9,TGTGCCGGCCGTAGGGGGACGGCTGATGAAAAACTGTTTTTT,CAGRRGTADEKLFF
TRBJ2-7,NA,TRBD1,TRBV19,TGTGCCAGTAGTTTCGGGACAGGGTTCTCCTACGAGCAGTACTTC,CASSFGTGFSYEQYF
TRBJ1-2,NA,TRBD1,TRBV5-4,TGTGCCAGCAGCCCGACAGGGGGATCTATCGGCTACACCTTC,CASSPTGGSIGYTF
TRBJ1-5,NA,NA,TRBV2,TGTGCCAGCAGTGAAGGCCAGGCGACGTATCAGCCCCAGCATTTT,CASSEGQATYQPQHF
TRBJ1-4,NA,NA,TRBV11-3,TGTGCCAGCACCGAGGGGGGGACTAATGAAAAACTGTTTTTT,CASTEGGTNEKLFF
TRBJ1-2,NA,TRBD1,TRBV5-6,TGTGCCAGCAGCCTCCGACAGGGGGATGGCTACACCTTC,CASSLRQGDGYTF
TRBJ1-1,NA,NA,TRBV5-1,TGCGCCAGCAGCCCATCAGGGCTGAACACTGAAGCTTTCTTT,CASSPSGLNTEAFF
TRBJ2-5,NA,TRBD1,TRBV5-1,TGCGCCAGCAGCACGGACAGGAATAAAGAGACCCAGTACTTC,CASSTDRNKETQYF
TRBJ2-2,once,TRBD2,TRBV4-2,TGTGCCAGCAGCCACCCTGGACTAGCGGGAGACACCGGGGAGCTGTTTTTT,CASSHPGLAGDTGELFF
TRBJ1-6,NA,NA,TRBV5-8,TGTGCCAGCAGCTGGGGACAAGTTAATTCACCCCTCCACTTT,CASSWGQVNSPLHF
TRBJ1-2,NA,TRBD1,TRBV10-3,TGTGCCATCAGTGAGACTGGACAGGCTTATGGCTACACCTTC,CAISETGQAYGYTF
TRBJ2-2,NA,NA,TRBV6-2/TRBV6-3,TGTGCCAGCAGTAAGCAGGTGATCGGGGAGCTGTTTTTT,CASSKQVIGELFF
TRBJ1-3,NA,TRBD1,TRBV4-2,TGTGCCAGTGGAGGACAGGGTGGCGGAAACACCATATATTTT,CASGGQGGGNTIYF
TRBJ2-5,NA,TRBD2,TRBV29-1,TGCAGCGTTGAAGGCGGGTTGGTAGCGGGGCAAGAGACCCAGTACTTC,CSVEGGLVAGQETQYF
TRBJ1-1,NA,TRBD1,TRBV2,TGTGCCAGCAGTTTCGACAGGGCTGAAGCTTTCTTT,CASSFDRAEAFF
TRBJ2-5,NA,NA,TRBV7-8,TGTGCCAGCAGCCCCAGGGTCCAAGAGACCCAGTACTTC,CASSPRVQETQYF
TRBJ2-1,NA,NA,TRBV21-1,TGTGCCAGCAGCAACCCCGACAGGGGAGGCTACAATGAGCAGTTCTTC,CASSNPDRGGYNEQFF